This entry describes one TCR beta chain. Its specificity is unknown. After removal of 0 bases from V and 0 bases from J, the junction contained 9 bases not matched to a gene. Germline V gene sequence: CDR1 SGHNT, CDR2 YYREEE (reference sequence). This CDR3 comprises 19 residues. As defined, naive CD8 cells were CD45RO-negative and positively selected for CCR7, with terminally differentiated effector memory CD45RA+ cells excluded. The data originate from a study of shared clonotypes between healthy human individuals. Across the whole study: Each donor's CD8 memory used one plate, CD8 naive two, each CD4 subset three.

Using immunoSEQ multiplex PCR, the repertoire was profiled, and TCRdb retains in-frame clones only, with some absent. This table has about 820,000 clones, more than 85% appearing once. Whole-study results and caveats: Estimated clonotype richness was generally higher in naive than memory subsets. The low donor count limited represented genetic and exposure-history diversity. Non-shared clonotypes displayed generation probabilities falling below those of clonotypes present in all four donors.

The sequencing input was naive CD8+ T cells sorted from blood. The chain couples TRBV5-4 to TRBJ2-6, with 7 bases fitting TRBD1. The sequence derives from a man aged 25 to 40 in good health. CDR3 DNA sequence: TGTGCCAGCAGCTTGGGCCCGGGACAGTGGATCTCTGGGGCCAACGTCCTGACTTTC. Residues: CASSLGPGQWISGANVLTF.